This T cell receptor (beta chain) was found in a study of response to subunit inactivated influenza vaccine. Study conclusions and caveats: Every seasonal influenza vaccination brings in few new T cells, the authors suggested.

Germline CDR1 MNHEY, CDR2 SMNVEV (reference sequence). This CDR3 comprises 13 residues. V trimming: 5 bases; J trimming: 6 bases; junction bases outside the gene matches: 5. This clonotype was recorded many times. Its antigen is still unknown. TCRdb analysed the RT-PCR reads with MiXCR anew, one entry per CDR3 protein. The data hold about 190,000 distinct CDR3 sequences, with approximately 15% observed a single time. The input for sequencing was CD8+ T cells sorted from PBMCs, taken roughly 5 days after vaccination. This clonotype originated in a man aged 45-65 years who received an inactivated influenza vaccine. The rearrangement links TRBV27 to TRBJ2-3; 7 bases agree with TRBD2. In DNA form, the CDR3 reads TGTGCCAGCAGTACAACCGGGGGGGATACGCAGTATTTT. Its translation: CASSTTGGDTQYF.